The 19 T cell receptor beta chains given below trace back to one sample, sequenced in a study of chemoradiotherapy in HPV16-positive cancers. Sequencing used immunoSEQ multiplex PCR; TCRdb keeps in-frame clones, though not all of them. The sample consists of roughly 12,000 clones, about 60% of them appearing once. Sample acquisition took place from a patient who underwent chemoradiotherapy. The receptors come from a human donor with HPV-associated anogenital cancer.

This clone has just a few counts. As DNA, the CDR3 is TGTGCCAGCAGTGAATCAGATCAGCCCCAGCATTTT. Protein product: CASSESDQPQHF. The chain links TRBV25-1 to TRBJ1-5; D gene unclear. The V end was cut by 1 base, the J end by 5 bases, with 3 bases between. This CDR3 region has 12 residues. Looked up from germline, CDR1 is MGHDK and CDR2 is SYGVNS.

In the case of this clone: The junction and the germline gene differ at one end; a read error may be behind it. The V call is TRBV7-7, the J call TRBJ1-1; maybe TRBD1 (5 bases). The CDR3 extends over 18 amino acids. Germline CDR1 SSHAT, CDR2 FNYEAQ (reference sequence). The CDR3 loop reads CASSLEPPGHGTNTEAFF. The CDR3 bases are TGTGCTAGCAGCTTAGAGCCCCCCGGACACGGGACGAACACTGAAGCTTTCTTT.

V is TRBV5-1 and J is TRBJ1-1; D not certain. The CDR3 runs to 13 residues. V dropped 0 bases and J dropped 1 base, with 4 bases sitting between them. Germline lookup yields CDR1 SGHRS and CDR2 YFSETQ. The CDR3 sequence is CASSLGKNTEAFF. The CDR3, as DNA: TGCGCCAGCAGCTTGGGGAAGAACACTGAAGCTTTCTTT.

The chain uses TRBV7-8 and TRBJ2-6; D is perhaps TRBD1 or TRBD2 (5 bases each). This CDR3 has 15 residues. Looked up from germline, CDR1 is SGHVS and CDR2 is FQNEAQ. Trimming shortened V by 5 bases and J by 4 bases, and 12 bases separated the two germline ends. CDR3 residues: CASSGPGTGANVLTF. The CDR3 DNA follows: TGTGCCAGCAGCGGGCCAGGGACGGGGGCCAACGTCCTGACTTTC.

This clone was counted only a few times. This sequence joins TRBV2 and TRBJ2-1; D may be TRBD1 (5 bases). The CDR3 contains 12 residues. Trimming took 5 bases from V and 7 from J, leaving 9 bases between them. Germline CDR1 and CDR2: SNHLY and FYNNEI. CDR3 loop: CASSTGLNEQFF. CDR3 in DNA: TGTGCCAGCAGTACAGGCTTGAATGAGCAGTTCTTC.

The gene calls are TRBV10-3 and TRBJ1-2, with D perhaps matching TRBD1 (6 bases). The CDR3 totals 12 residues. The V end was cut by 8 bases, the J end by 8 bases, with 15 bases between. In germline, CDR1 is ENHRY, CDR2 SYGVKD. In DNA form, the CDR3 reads TGTGCCATCTCCACACAGGGAAGGGGCTACACCTTC. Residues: CAISTQGRGYTF.

CDR3 nucleotide sequence: TGTGCCAGCAGCCCCCGGCCTCCGGGCCCCGAGGGACCTTATGGCTACACCTTC. Its translation is CASSPRPPGPEGPYGYTF. The chain joins TRBV7-6 to TRBJ1-2; D may be TRBD1 (5 bases). Trimming took off 5 bases at V and 5 bases at J, with 27 bases between the two ends. The CDR3 sequence is 18 residues long. Germline V gene lookup returns CDR1 SGHVS and CDR2 FNYEAQ. Using reference TRBV7-6 and TRBJ1-2 for the parts outside the CDR3, the full variable domain is GAGVSQSPRYKVTKRGQDVALRCDPISGHVSLYWYRQALGQGPEFLTYFNYEAQQDKSGLPNDRFSAERPEGSISTLTIQRTEQRDSAMYRCASSPRPPGPEGPYGYTFGSGTRLTVV.

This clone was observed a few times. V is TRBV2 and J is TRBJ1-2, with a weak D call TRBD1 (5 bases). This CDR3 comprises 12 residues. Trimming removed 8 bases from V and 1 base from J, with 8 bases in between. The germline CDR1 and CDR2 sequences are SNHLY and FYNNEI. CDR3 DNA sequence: TGTGCCAGCTCCAGGGATAACTATGGCTACACCTTC. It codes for CASSRDNYGYTF.

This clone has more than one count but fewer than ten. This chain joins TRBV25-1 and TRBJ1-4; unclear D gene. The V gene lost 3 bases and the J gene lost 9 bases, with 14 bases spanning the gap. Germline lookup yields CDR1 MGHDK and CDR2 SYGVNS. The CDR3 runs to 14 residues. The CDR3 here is CASSDRTGGQKLFF. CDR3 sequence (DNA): TGTGCCAGCAGTGACCGCACGGGAGGTCAAAAACTGTTTTTT.

CDR3 sequence reads: CASSLEAVAEAFF. In nucleotides, the CDR3 is TGCGCCAGCAGCTTGGAGGCAGTTGCGGAAGCTTTCTTT. This chain links TRBV5-1 with TRBJ1-1, with unresolved D. V was cut by 0 bases and J by 8 bases, with 11 bases left in between. The V gene's germline CDR1 is SGHRS and CDR2 YFSETQ. This CDR3 spans 13 amino acids.

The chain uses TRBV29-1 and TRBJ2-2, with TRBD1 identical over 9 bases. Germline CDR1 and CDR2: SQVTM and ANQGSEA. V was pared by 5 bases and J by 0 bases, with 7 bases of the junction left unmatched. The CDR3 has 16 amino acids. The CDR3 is CSVSGTGIANTGELFF. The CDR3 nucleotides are TGCAGCGTTTCCGGGACAGGGATCGCGAACACCGGGGAGCTGTTTTTT.

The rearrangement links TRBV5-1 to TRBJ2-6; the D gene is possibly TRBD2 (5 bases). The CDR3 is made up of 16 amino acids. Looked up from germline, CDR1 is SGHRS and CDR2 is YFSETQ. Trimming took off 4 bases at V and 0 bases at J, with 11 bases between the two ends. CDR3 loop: CASSAGRGSGANVLTF. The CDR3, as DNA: TGCGCCAGCAGCGCGGGCCGCGGCTCTGGGGCCAACGTCCTGACTTTC.

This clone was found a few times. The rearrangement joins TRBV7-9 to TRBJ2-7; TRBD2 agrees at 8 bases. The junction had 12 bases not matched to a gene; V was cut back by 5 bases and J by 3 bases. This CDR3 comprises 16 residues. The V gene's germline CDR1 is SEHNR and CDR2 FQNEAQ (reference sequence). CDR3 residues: CASSHYTSGSLYEQYF. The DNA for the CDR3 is TGTGCCAGCAGCCATTATACTAGCGGTTCCCTCTACGAGCAGTACTTC. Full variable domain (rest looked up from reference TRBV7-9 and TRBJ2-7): DTGVSQNPRHKITKRGQNVTFRCDPISEHNRLYWYRQTLGQGPEFLTYFQNEAQLEKSRLLSDRFSAERPKGSFSTLEIQRTEQGDSAMYLCASSHYTSGSLYEQYFGPGTRLTVT.

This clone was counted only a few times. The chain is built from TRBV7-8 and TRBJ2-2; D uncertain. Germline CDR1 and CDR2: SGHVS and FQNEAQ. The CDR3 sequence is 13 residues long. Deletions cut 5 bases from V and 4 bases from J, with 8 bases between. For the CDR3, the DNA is TGTGCCAGCAGCGTTCGACTCACCGGGGAGCTGTTTTTT. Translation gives CASSVRLTGELFF.

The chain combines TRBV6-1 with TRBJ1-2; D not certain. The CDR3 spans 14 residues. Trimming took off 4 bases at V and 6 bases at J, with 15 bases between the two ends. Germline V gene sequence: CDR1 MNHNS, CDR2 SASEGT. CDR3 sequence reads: CASSAYGRTDGYTF. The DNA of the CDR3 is TGTGCCAGCAGTGCCTATGGGAGGACGGATGGCTACACCTTC.

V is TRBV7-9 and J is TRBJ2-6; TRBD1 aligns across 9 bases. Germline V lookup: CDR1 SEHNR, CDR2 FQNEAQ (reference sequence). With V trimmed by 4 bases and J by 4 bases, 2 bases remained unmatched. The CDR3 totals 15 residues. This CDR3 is CASSSTGGGANVLTF. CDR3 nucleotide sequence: TGTGCCAGCAGCTCGACAGGGGGAGGGGCCAACGTCCTGACTTTC.

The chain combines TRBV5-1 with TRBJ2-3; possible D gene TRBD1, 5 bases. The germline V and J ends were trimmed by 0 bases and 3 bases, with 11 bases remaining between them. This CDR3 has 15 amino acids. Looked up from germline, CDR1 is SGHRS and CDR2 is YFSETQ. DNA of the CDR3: TGCGCCAGCAGCTTGGCTGGGGCCGAGACAGATACGCAGTATTTT. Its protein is CASSLAGAETDTQYF. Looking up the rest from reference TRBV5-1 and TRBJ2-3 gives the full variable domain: KAGVTQTPRYLIKTRGQQVTLSCSPISGHRSVSWYQQTPGQGLQFLFEYFSETQRNKGNFPGRFSGRQFSNSRSEMNVSTLELGDSALYLCASSLAGAETDTQYFGPGTRLTVL.

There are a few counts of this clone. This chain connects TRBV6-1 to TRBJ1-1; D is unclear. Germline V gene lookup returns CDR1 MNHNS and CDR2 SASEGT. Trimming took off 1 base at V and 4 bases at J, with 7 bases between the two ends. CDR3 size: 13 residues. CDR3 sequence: CASSEVEATEAFF. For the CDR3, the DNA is TGTGCCAGCAGTGAAGTCGAGGCCACTGAAGCTTTCTTT.

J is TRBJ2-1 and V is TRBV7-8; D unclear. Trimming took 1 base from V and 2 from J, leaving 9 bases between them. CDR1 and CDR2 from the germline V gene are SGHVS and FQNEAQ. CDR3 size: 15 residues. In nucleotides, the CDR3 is TGTGCCAGCAGCTTAGGCAGCAAAGCCTACAATGAGCAGTTCTTC. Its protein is CASSLGSKAYNEQFF.